The 19 T cell receptor beta chains given below trace back to one sample, sequenced in a study of metastatic and nonmetastatic thyroid tumors. With MiXCR, TCRdb called clones anew from the PCR reads. The data show some 84,000 clones, 8% to 9.5% seen once. Patients had received no treatment of any kind before thyroid surgery. Source material: blood. The receptors come from a female donor with papillary thyroid cancer or a benign thyroid nodule (not recorded which). Some clones in this sample may be carry-over from other donors' samples.

This clone was detected only a few times. The rearrangement joins TRBV28 to TRBJ2-7; 11 positions agree with TRBD2. V shed 10 bases, J shed 0 bases, and the junction held 5 bases outside the gene matches. This CDR3 has 14 amino acids. The germline CDR1 and CDR2 sequences are MDHEN and SYDVKM. The CDR3: CATKTSGDSYEQYF. The CDR3 DNA is TGTGCCACCAAGACTAGCGGGGACTCCTACGAGCAGTACTTC.

This clone came up many times. The V call is TRBV28, the J call TRBJ2-7; weak D call: TRBD1 (5 bases). CDR3 length: 17 residues. Trimming removed 3 bases from V and 1 base from J, with 19 bases in between. The germline gives CDR1 MDHEN, CDR2 SYDVKM. This chain's CDR3 is CASSFYPNSRQSYEQYF. The CDR3 DNA sequence: TGTGCCAGCAGTTTCTACCCTAATTCGAGACAGTCCTACGAGCAGTACTTC.

This clone was picked up many times. The chain is built from TRBV20-1 and TRBJ2-3; 7 bases line up with TRBD1. There are 13 residues in the CDR3. J gave up 13 bases and V 7 bases, and 17 bases lay outside the gene matches. Looked up from germline, CDR1 is DFQATT and CDR2 is SNEGSKA (reference sequence). The CDR3 nucleotides are TGCAGTGGGACCGGGACAGCCGAAAGCCAGGAGTATTTT. Translating it yields CSGTGTAESQEYF.

This clone was observed at least ten times. The rearrangement uses TRBV6-1 and TRBJ1-6, with D possibly matching TRBD1 (6 bases). In germline, CDR1 is MNHNS, CDR2 SASEGT. This CDR3 is built from 15 residues. V was trimmed by 6 bases and J by 6 bases, leaving 15 bases between them. In DNA, the CDR3 is TGTGCCAGCAGAGCCCAGGGGCAGAGTAATTCACCCCTCCACTTT. This translates into CASRAQGQSNSPLHF.

This clone was recorded many times. The chain employs TRBV5-1 and TRBJ2-3; 11 positions agree with TRBD2. The junction had 7 bases not matched to a gene; V was cut back by 3 bases and J by 4 bases. This CDR3 has 16 residues. CDR1 is SGHRS, CDR2 YFSETQ, per germline. The CDR3, as DNA: TGCGCCAGCAGCTCCTTAGCGGGGGGGCGGCCAGATACGCAGTATTTT. The encoded protein is CASSSLAGGRPDTQYF.

This clone was seen a handful of times. A much larger clone lies one base from this, so it may be a read error. The rearrangement uses TRBV2 and TRBJ2-5; D remains unclear. This CDR3 comprises 12 residues. Trimming removed 4 bases from V and 3 bases from J, with 6 bases in between. Per germline, CDR1 SNHLY and CDR2 FYNNEI. The CDR3 here is CASSGREETQYF. The CDR3 DNA reads as TGTGCCAGCAGTGGACGGGAAGAGACCCAGTACTTC.

This clone was seen many times. This chain joins TRBV6-2 or TRBV6-3 and TRBJ2-7; 7 bases are shared with TRBD2. This CDR3 spans 14 amino acids. Looked up from germline, CDR1 is MNHEY and CDR2 is SVGEGT. V was clipped by 8 bases and J by 1 base; unmatched bases: 8. In nucleotides, the CDR3 is TGTGCCAGCGTTTGGGGGGGGGATTCCTACGAGCAGTACTTC. This encodes CASVWGGDSYEQYF.

This clone appeared many times. V gene TRBV20-1 combines with J gene TRBJ1-1; D is unresolved. V was clipped by 0 bases and J by 8 bases, with 13 bases between them. CDR1 and CDR2 (germline): DFQATT, SNEGSKA (reference sequence). This CDR3 has 13 amino acids. The CDR3 here is CSAREHGTIEAFF. CDR3 DNA sequence: TGCAGTGCTAGAGAACACGGAACAATCGAAGCTTTCTTT.

In this sample, this clone turned up many times. The chain's CDR3 is CASSFGHLAKNIQYF. DNA of the CDR3: TGTGCCAGCAGCTTCGGACACCTAGCCAAAAACATTCAGTACTTC. The V gene is TRBV5-4, the J gene TRBJ2-4, with D possibly matching TRBD1 (5 bases). V was clipped by 2 bases and J by 0 bases, with 9 bases between them. CDR3 length: 15 amino acids. Germline values: CDR1 SGHNT, CDR2 YYREEE (reference sequence).

There are many counts of this clone. V is TRBV6-1 and J is TRBJ2-5, with a possible D match to TRBD1 (6 bases). The germline V and J ends were trimmed by 6 bases and 5 bases, with 16 bases remaining between them. Looked up from germline, CDR1 is MNHNS and CDR2 is SASEGT. CDR3 length: 14 amino acids. CDR3 DNA: TGTGCCAGCAGCACTCAGGGGCGGGTGGAGACCCAGTACTTC. This sequence encodes CASSTQGRVETQYF.

Concerning this clone itself: A much larger clone lies one base from this, so it may be a read error. The J gene is TRBJ2-2, the V gene TRBV9; D remains ambiguous. In germline, CDR1 is SGDLS, CDR2 YYNGEE. This CDR3 has 15 residues. Written as DNA, the CDR3 is TGTGCCAGCAGCGTAGTTGGTTTAAACACCGTGGAGCTGTTTTTT. Translated, it gives CASSVVGLNTVELFF.

Many counts were recorded for this clone. The gene calls are TRBV5-1 and TRBJ2-1; D unresolved. This CDR3 is 14 amino acids long. The V and J ends lost 1 base and 5 bases respectively, with 10 bases between them. CDR1 is SGHRS and CDR2 is YFSETQ in the germline V gene. The CDR3 bases are TGCGCCAGCAGCTTGTTTCCAGGAAACAATGAGCAGTTCTTC. Its protein is CASSLFPGNNEQFF.

This clone was counted many times. Here the CDR3 reads CASSQSDGEYEKLFF. The CDR3 DNA reads TGTGCCAGCAGCCAATCGGACGGGGAGTATGAAAAACTGTTTTTT. The rearrangement links TRBV4-2 to TRBJ1-4; no definite D call. Germline V gives CDR1 LGHNA, CDR2 YNFKEQ. V lost 2 bases, J lost 6 bases, and 13 bases lay in between. The CDR3 has 15 residues.

This clone appeared many times. It may be a read error: a sequence one base away is much more abundant. At the DNA level, this CDR3 is encoded by other sequences in the same sample as well. This chain connects TRBV5-5 to TRBJ1-6; D possibly corresponds to TRBD1 (5 bases). CDR1 is SGHKS and CDR2 is YYEKEE in the germline V gene (reference sequence). CDR3 size: 14 residues. V was shortened by 3 bases and J by 4 bases, with 8 bases between the two germline ends. CDR3 sequence reads: CASSSQGYNSPLHF. The CDR3 DNA sequence: TGTGCCAGCAGCTCGCAGGGTTATAATTCACCCCTCCACTTT.

This clone was counted ten times or more. The chain combines TRBV24-1 with TRBJ1-2; D is unresolved. V shed 11 bases and J shed 7 bases, with 7 bases lying between them. From germline, CDR1 is KGHDR and CDR2 SFDVKD. The CDR3 runs 9 residues. CDR3 in amino acids: CAITGGYTF. In DNA, the CDR3 is TGTGCCATTACGGGTGGCTACACCTTC.

This clone appeared a few times. This chain links TRBV18 with TRBJ2-4, with D maybe TRBD1 (6 bases). The V and J ends lost 3 bases and 7 bases respectively, with 10 bases between them. From germline, CDR1 is KGHSH and CDR2 LQKENI. This CDR3 has 13 residues. The DNA of the CDR3 is TGTGCCAGCTCACCCCCGACAGGCAACATTCAGTACTTC. Amino acid sequence: CASSPPTGNIQYF.

This clone turned up a few times. The chain links TRBV2 to TRBJ2-1; D gene unclear. Trimming left V 6 bases short and J 6 bases short, with 15 bases between. The CDR3 loop spans 14 amino acids. The V gene's germline CDR1 is SNHLY and CDR2 FYNNEI. The chain's CDR3 is CASRGLVSFNEQFF. CDR3 nucleotide sequence: TGTGCCAGCAGGGGATTAGTTTCTTTCAATGAGCAGTTCTTC.

This chain uses TRBV6-2 or TRBV6-3 with TRBJ1-5, with D maybe TRBD1 (6 bases). Trimming removed 5 bases from V and 0 bases from J, with 23 bases in between. This CDR3 contains 19 residues. CDR1 and CDR2 (germline): MNHEY, SVGEGT. CDR3 sequence (DNA): TGTGCCAGCAGTATTTGGACAGATTGGGTTCCTTATAGCAATCAGCCCCAGCATTTT. It encodes CASSIWTDWVPYSNQPQHF.

This clone was recorded many times. The sample holds other DNA sequences that translate to the same CDR3. The rearrangement uses TRBV2 and TRBJ2-3; perhaps D is TRBD1 or TRBD2 (5 bases each). Germline loops: CDR1 SNHLY, CDR2 FYNNEI. CDR3 length: 15 residues. The V end was cut by 6 bases, the J end by 2 bases, with 15 bases between. The DNA for the CDR3 is TGTGCCAGCAGGGGGGACGGCGGTCCCACAGATACGCAGTATTTT. This translates into CASRGDGGPTDTQYF.